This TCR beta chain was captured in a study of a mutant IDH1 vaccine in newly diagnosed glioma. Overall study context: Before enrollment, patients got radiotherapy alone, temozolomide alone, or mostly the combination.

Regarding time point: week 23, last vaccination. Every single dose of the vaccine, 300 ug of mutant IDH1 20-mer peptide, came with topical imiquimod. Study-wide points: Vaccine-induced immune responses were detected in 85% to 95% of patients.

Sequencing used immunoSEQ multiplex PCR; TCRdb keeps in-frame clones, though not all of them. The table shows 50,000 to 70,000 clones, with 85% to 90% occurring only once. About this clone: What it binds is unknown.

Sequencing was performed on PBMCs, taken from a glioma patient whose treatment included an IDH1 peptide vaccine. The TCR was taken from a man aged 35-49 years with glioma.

The CDR3 DNA reads TGTGCCAGCAGCTGGGTCAGGGGGCGAACAGATACGCAGTATTTT. Translation: CASSWVRGRTDTQYF. The V and J genes are TRBV11-2 and TRBJ2-3; 8 nucleotides align to TRBD1. V trimming: 4 bases; J trimming: 3 bases; junction bases outside the gene matches: 6. The germline CDR1 and CDR2 sequences are SGHAT and FQNNGV. The CDR3 is 15 amino acids.